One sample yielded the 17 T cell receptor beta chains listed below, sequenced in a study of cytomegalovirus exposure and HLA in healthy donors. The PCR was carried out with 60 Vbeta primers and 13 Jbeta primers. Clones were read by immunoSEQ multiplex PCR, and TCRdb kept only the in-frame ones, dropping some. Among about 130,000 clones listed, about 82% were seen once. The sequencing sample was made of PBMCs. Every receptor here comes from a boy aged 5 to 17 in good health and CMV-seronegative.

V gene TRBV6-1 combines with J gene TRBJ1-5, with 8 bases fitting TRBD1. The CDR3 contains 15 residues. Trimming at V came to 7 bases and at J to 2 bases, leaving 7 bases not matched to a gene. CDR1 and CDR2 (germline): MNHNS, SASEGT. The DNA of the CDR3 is TGTGCCAGCAACGACAGGGGCCGTGGCAATCAGCCCCAGCATTTT. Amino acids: CASNDRGRGNQPQHF.

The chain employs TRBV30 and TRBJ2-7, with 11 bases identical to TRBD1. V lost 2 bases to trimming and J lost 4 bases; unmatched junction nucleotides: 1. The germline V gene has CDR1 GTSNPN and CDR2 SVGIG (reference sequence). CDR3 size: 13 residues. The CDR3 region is CAWSRDRGYEQYF. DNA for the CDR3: TGTGCCTGGAGTCGGGACAGGGGGTACGAGCAGTACTTC.

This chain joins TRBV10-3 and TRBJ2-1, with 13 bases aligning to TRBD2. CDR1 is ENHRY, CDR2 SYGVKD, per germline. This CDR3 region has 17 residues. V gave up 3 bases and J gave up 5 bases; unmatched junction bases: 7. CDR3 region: CAISESPGLAGNNEQFF. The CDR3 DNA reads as TGTGCCATCAGTGAAAGCCCGGGACTAGCGGGGAACAATGAGCAGTTCTTC.

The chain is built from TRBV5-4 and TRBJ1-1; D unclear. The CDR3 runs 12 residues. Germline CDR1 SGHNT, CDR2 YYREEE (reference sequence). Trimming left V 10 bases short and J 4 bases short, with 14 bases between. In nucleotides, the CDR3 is TGTGCCGCCGGGGTCTGGAGCACTGAAGCTTTCTTT. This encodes CAAGVWSTEAFF.

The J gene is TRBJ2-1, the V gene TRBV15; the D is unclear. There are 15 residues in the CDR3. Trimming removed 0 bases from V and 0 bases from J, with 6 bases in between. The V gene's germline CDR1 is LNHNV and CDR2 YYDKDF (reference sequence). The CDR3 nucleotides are TGTGCCACCAGCAGAGATAGTGGCTCCTACAATGAGCAGTTCTTC. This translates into CATSRDSGSYNEQFF.

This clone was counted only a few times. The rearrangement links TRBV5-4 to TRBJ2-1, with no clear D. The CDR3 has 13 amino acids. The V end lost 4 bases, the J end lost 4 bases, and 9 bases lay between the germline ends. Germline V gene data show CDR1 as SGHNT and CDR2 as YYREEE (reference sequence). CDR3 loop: CASSAHLYNEQFF. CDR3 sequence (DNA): TGTGCCAGCAGCGCGCACCTATACAATGAGCAGTTCTTC.

The CDR3 protein is CASSLRGASGYEQYF. CDR3 coding DNA: TGTGCCAGCAGCTTACGGGGTGCTAGCGGCTACGAGCAGTACTTC. The J gene is TRBJ2-7, the V gene TRBV11-2; 7 bases are shared with TRBD2. The junction had 7 bases not matched to a gene; V was cut back by 2 bases and J by 3 bases. In germline, CDR1 is SGHAT, CDR2 FQNNGV. The CDR3 is 15 amino acids. Based on the CDR3 plus reference TRBV11-2 and TRBJ2-7, the full variable domain is EAGVAQSPRYKIIEKRQSVAFWCNPISGHATLYWYQQILGQGPKLLIQFQNNGVVDDSQLPKDRFSAERLKGVDSTLKIQPAKLEDSAVYLCASSLRGASGYEQYFGPGTRLTVT.

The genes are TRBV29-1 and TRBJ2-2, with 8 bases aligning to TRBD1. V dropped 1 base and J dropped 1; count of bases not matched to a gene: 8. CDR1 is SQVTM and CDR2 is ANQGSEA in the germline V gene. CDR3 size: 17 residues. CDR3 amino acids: CSVEALAGTGNTGELFF. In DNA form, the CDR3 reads TGCAGCGTTGAAGCCTTAGCTGGGACAGGGAACACCGGGGAGCTGTTTTTT.

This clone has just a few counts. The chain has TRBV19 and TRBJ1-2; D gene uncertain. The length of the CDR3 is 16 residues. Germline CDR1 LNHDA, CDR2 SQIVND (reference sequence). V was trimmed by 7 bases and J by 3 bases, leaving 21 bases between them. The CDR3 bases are TGTGCCAGTAAAATGGCTGGGGAGGGCCCTTACTATGGCTACACCTTC. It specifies CASKMAGEGPYYGYTF.

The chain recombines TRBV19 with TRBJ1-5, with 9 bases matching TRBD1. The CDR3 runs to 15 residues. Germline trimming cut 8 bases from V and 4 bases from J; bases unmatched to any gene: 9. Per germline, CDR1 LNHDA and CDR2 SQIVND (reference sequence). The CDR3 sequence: CASGDRDLGNQPQHF. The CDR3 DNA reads TGTGCCAGTGGGGACAGGGACCTTGGGAATCAGCCCCAGCATTTT.

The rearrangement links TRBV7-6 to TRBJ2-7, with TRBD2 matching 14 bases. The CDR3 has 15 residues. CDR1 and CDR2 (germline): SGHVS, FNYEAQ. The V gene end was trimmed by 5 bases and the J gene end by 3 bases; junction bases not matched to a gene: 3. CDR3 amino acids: CASSLGLAGVYEQYF. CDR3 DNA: TGTGCCAGCAGCCTGGGACTAGCGGGAGTCTACGAGCAGTACTTC.

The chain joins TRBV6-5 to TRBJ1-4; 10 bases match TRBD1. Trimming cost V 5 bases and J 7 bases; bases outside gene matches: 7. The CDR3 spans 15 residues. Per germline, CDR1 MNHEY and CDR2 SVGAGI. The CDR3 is CASSKRTGGGEKLFF. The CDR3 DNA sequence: TGTGCCAGCAGTAAACGGACAGGGGGTGGTGAAAAACTGTTTTTT.

The CDR3: CASSRISYRADTQYF. As DNA, the CDR3 is TGTGCCAGCAGCCGGATCTCTTACAGGGCAGATACGCAGTATTTT. The genes are TRBV5-6 and TRBJ2-3; TRBD1 is a possible D gene (6 bases). Deletions cut 4 bases from V and 4 bases from J, with 16 bases between. The CDR3 consists of 15 residues. Germline V CDR1 and CDR2: SGHDT, YYEEEE.

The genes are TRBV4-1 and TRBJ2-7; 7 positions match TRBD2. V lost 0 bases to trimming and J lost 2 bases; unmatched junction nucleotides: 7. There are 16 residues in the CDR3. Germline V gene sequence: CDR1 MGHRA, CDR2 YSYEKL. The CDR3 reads CASSQDLSGLAYEQYF. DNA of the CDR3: TGCGCCAGCAGCCAAGATTTGTCAGGACTAGCCTACGAGCAGTACTTC.

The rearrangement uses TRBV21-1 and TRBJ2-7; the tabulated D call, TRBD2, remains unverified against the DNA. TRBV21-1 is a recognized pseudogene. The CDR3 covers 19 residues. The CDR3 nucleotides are TGTGCCAGCAGCAAAAGTCCGGCGATCGCGGCGGCGAGCTCCTACGAGCAGTACTTC. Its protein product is CASSKSPAIAAASSYEQYF.

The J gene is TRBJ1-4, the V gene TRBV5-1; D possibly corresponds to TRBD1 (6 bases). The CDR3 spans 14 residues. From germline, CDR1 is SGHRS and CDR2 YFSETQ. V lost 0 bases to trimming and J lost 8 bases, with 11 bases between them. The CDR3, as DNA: TGCGCCAGCAGCTTGGGGCAGGGGCTAGAAAAACTGTTTTTT. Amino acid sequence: CASSLGQGLEKLFF.

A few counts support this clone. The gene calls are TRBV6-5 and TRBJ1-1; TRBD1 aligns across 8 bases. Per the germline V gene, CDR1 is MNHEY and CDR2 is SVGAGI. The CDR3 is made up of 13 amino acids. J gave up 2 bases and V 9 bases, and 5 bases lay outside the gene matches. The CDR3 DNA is TGTGCCAGTTCCCCAGGGGGCAACACTGAAGCTTTCTTT. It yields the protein CASSPGGNTEAFF.